This is a list of T cell receptor beta chains from one sample in a study of OX40 agonist ivuxolimab in advanced cancers. The data were produced by immunoSEQ multiplex PCR, yet TCRdb's version contains in-frame clones alone and is incomplete. The sample includes roughly 56,000 clones, 65% to 90% of them seen just once. This material consisted of CD4+ or CD8+ T cells sorted from blood, taken in a trial of the OX40 agonist ivuxolimab. These TCRs come from an adult with an advanced solid tumor such as melanoma, head and neck, liver or kidney cancer. The CDR3 runs from the conserved cysteine through the conserved F or W. The D gene is left open where the match is weak. Clone sizes are given selectively: once, few, many, or a class where the clone is expanded.

abundance | d_gene | j_gene | v_gene | CDR3nt | CDR3aa
- | - | TRBJ1-1 | TRBV5-5 | TGTGCCAGCAGCTCCTTGCCGGGGCCGACTTCCATGAACACTGAAGCTTTCTTT | CASSSLPGPTSMNTEAFF
- | - | TRBJ2-2 | TRBV25-1 | TGTGCCAGCAGGGCGTTCGACACCGGGGAGCTGTTTTTT | CASRAFDTGELFF
- | - | TRBJ1-5 | TRBV18 | TGTGCCAGCTCGAGGGACGGGGATCAGCCCCAGCATTTT | CASSRDGDQPQHF
- | - | TRBJ2-3 | TRBV18 | TGTGCCAGCTCACCACCAGGGGAGCATACGCAGTATTTT | CASSPPGEHTQYF
- | TRBD1 | TRBJ1-4 | TRBV28 | TGTGCCAGCAGTTTGGCGAGGGGGCTCGGGGAAAAACTGTTTTTT | CASSLARGLGEKLFF
- | TRBD2 | TRBJ2-3 | TRBV5-6 | TGTGCCAGCAGCTTGGGGACTAGCGGTTTCGATACGCAGTATTTT | CASSLGTSGFDTQYF
- | - | TRBJ2-3 | TRBV11-2 | TGTGCCAGCAGCTTACCCGGCACAGATACGCAGTATTTT | CASSLPGTDTQYF
- | - | TRBJ2-5 | TRBV2 | TGTGCCAGCTTTAGGGGGACGGGGCTACAAGAGACCCAGTACTTC | CASFRGTGLQETQYF
once | - | TRBJ2-7 | TRBV15 | TGTGCCACCAGCAGAGGGCTAGGCGCAGCCGAGCAGTACTTC | CATSRGLGAAEQYF
- | TRBD1 | TRBJ1-1 | TRBV27 | TGTGCCAGCCGGGACAGGGGGCCGAACACTGAAGCTTTCTTT | CASRDRGPNTEAFF
- | TRBD2 | TRBJ2-3 | TRBV27 | TGTGCCAGCAGACTCTTGGGACTAGCGGGAGGTTTCATCACAGATACGCAGTATTTT | CASRLLGLAGGFITDTQYF
- | - | TRBJ2-1 | TRBV6-5 | TGTGCCAGCAGTCTTCGGGGCTACAATGAGCAGTTCTTC | CASSLRGYNEQFF
- | - | TRBJ2-2 | TRBV21-1 | TGTGCCAGCAGCAGACGGACAGGGAGGGACACCGGGGAGCTGTTTTTT | CASSRRTGRDTGELFF
- | - | TRBJ1-1 | TRBV6-1 | TGTGCCAGCAGTGTGGAGGGCGTCACTGAAGCTTTCTTT | CASSVEGVTEAFF
- | - | TRBJ2-5 | TRBV21-1 | TGTGCCAGCCCCAAATCGGGGGATCAAGAGACCCAGTACTTC | CASPKSGDQETQYF
- | - | TRBJ2-3 | TRBV7-2 | TGTGCCAGCAGCTTAGTTGCTAGCGGCACAGATACGCAGTATTTT | CASSLVASGTDTQYF
- | - | TRBJ2-2 | TRBV5-1 | TGCGCCAGCAGCTTGGCTGGGGCTCCGACGAACACCGGGGAGCTGTTTTTT | CASSLAGAPTNTGELFF